This T cell receptor beta chain derives from a study of blood T cell repertoires in COVID-19. Study at large: Sites in the United States, Italy and Spain provided acute and convalescent COVID-19 samples. T cells, B-cell-depleted T cells, or PBMCs provided the cDNA or gDNA that served as material.

The CDR3 sequence is 16 residues long. Germline V gene data show CDR1 as MDHEN and CDR2 as SYDVKM. J lost 1 base, V lost 6 bases, and 7 bases had no gene match. In the authors' workflow: Quantification of nucleated cells was approximated via reference gene primer amplification. Some clones are missing from TCRdb's copy, which holds only in-frame ones; the method was immunoSEQ multiplex PCR. The V and J calls and clone size come from that table; D and trimming were worked out from the DNA. Altogether about 83,000 clones are present, 88% being singletons, with the ten largest covering less than 45%. The chain links TRBV28 to TRBJ1-3, with 9 bases that match TRBD1. The origin of this receptor is a human donor in a cohort sampled during active COVID-19. Sequenced: peripheral blood. CDR3 sequence reads: CASSLGTGYSGNTIYF. The CDR3 coding sequence is TGTGCCAGCAGCTTAGGGACAGGGTATTCTGGAAACACCATATATTTT.